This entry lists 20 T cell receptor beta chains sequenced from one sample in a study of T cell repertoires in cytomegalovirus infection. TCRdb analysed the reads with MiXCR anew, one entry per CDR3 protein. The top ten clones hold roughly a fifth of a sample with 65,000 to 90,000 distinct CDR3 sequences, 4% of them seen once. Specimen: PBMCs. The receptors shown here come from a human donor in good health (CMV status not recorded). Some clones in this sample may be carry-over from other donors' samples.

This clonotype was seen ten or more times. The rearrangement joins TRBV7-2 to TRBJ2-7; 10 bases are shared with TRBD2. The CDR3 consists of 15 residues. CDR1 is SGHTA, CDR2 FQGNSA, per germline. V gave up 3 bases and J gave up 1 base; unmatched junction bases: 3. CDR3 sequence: CASSLSGRGSYEQYF. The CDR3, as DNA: TGTGCCAGCAGCTTGAGCGGGAGGGGTTCCTACGAGCAGTACTTC.

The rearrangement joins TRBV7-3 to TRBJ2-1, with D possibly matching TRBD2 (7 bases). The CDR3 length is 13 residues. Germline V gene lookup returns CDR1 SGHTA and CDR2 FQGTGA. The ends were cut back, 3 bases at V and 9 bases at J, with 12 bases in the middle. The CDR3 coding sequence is TGTGCCAGCAGCTTGGGGGGGCTGGTTGAGCAGTTCTTC. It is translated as CASSLGGLVEQFF. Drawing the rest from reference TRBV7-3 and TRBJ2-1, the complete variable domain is GAGVSQTPSNKVTEKGKYVELRCDPISGHTALYWYRQSLGQGPEFLIYFQGTGAADDSGLPNDRFFAVRPEGSVSTLKIQRTERGDSAVYLCASSLGGLVEQFFGPGTRLTVL.

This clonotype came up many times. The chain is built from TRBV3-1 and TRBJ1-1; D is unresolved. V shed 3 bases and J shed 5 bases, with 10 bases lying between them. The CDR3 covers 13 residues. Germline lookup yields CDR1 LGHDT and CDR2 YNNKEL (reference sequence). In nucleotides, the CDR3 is TGTGCCAGCAGCCAGGGAAGGCATACTGAAGCTTTCTTT. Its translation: CASSQGRHTEAFF.

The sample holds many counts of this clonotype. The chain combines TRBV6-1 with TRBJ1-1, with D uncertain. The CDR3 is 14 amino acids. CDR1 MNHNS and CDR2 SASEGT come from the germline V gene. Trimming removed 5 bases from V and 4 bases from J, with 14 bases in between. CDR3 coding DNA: TGTGCCAGCAGTCTGAATTGGAGGCTCACTGAAGCTTTCTTT. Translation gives CASSLNWRLTEAFF.

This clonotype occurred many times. The CDR3 coding sequence is TGTGCCAGCAGCCCAGACAGGGCGAACACCGGGGAGCTGTTTTTT. Translation gives CASSPDRANTGELFF. The J gene is TRBJ2-2, the V gene TRBV7-2; 7 bases fit TRBD1. CDR1 is SGHTA and CDR2 is FQGNSA in the germline V gene. With V trimmed by 5 bases and J by 0 bases, 3 bases remained unmatched. The CDR3 covers 15 residues. Drawing the rest from reference TRBV7-2 and TRBJ2-2, the complete variable domain is GAGVSQSPSNKVTEKGKDVELRCDPISGHTALYWYRQSLGQGLEFLIYFQGNSAPDKSGLPSDRFSAERTGGSVSTLTIQRTQQEDSAVYLCASSPDRANTGELFFGEGSRLTVL.

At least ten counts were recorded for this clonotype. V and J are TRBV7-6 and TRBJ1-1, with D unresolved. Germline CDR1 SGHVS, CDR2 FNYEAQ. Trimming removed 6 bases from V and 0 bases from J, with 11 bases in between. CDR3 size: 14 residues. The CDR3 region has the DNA TGTGCCAGCAGTCTAGGACCGATGAACACTGAAGCTTTCTTT. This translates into CASSLGPMNTEAFF.

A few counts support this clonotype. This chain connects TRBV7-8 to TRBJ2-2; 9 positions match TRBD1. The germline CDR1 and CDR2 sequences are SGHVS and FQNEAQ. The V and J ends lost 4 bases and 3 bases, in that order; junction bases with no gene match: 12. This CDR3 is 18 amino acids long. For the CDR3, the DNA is TGTGCCAGCAGCTCCCGGGGACAGGGAAAGTTAGACACCGGGGAGCTGTTTTTT. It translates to CASSSRGQGKLDTGELFF.

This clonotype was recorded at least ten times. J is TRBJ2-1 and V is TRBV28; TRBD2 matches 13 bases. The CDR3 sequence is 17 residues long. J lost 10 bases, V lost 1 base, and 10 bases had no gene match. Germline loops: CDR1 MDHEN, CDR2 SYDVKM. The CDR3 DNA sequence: TGTGCCAGCAGTTTATTTAGACTAGCGGGAGGAGAGGGGGAGCAGTTCTTC. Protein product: CASSLFRLAGGEGEQFF.

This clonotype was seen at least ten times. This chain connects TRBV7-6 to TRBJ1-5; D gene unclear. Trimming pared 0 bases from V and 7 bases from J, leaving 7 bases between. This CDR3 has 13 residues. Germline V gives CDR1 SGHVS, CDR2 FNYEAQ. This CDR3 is CASSLALGQPQHF. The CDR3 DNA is TGTGCCAGCAGCTTAGCGCTTGGCCAGCCCCAGCATTTT.

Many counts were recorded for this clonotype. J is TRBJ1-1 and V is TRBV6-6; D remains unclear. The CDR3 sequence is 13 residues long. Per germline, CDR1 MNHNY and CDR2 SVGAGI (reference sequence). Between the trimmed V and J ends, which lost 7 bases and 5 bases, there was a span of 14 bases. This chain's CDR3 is CASKLQKETEAFF. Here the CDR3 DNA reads TGTGCCAGCAAGTTACAGAAGGAGACTGAAGCTTTCTTT.

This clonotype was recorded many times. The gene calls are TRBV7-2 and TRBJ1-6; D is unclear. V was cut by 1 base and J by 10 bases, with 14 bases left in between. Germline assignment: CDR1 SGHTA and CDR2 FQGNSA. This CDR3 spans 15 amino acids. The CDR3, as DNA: TGTGCCAGCAGCTTAGATGTAGCAGGAAGGTCACCCCTCCACTTT. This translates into CASSLDVAGRSPLHF.

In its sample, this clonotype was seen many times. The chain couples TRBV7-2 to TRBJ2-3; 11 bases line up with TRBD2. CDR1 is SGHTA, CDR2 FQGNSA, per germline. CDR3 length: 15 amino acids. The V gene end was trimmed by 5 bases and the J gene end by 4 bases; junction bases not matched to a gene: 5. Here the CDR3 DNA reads TGTGCCAGCAGCCTTAGCGGGGGGGCCGCAGATACGCAGTATTTT. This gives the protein CASSLSGGAADTQYF.

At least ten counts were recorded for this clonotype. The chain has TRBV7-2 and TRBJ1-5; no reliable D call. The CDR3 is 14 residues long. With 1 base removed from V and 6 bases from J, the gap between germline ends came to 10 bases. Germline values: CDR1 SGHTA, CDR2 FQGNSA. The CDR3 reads CASSLGGGIQPQHF. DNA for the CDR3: TGTGCCAGCAGCTTAGGCGGCGGGATTCAGCCCCAGCATTTT.

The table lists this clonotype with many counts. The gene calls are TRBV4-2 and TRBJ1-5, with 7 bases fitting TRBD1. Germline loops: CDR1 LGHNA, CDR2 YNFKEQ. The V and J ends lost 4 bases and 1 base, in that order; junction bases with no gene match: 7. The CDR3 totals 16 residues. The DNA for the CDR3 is TGTGCCAGCAGCCCACTACAGGGGATGAGCAATCAGCCCCAGCATTTT. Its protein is CASSPLQGMSNQPQHF.

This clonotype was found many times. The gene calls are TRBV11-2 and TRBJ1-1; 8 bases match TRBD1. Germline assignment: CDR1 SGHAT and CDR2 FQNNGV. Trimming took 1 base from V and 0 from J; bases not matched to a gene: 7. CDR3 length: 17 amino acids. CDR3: CASSLAQGAWMNTEAFF. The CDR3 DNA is TGTGCCAGCAGCTTAGCTCAGGGGGCATGGATGAACACTGAAGCTTTCTTT. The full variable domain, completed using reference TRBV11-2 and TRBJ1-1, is EAGVAQSPRYKIIEKRQSVAFWCNPISGHATLYWYQQILGQGPKLLIQFQNNGVVDDSQLPKDRFSAERLKGVDSTLKIQPAKLEDSAVYLCASSLAQGAWMNTEAFFGQGTRLTVV.

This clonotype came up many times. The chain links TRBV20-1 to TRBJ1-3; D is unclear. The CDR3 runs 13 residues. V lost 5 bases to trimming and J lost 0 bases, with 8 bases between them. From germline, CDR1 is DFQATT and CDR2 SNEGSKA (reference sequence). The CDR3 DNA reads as TGCAGTGCTGCGCAGAACTCTGGAAACACCATATATTTT. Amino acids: CSAAQNSGNTIYF.

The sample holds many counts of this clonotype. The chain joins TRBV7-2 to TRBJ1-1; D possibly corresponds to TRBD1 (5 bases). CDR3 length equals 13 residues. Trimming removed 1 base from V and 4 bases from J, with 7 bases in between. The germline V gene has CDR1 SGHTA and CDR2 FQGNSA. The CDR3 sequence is CASSLGGVTEAFF. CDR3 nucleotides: TGTGCCAGCAGCTTAGGGGGGGTCACTGAAGCTTTCTTT. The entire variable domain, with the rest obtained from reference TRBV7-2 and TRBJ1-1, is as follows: GAGVSQSPSNKVTEKGKDVELRCDPISGHTALYWYRQSLGQGLEFLIYFQGNSAPDKSGLPSDRFSAERTGGSVSTLTIQRTQQEDSAVYLCASSLGGVTEAFFGQGTRLTVV.

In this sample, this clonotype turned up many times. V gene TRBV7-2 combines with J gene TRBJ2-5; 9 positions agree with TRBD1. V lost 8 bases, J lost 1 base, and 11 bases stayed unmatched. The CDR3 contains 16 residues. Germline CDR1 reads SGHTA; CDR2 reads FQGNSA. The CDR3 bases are TGTGCCAGCGGAACCGGGACAGGGAAAGGCCAAGAGACCCAGTACTTC. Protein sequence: CASGTGTGKGQETQYF.

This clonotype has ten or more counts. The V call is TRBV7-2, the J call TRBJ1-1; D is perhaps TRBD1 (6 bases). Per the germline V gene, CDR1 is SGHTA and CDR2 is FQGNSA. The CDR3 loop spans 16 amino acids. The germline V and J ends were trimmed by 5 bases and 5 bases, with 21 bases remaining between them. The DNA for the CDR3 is TGTGCCAGCAGCCCCCAACAGGGAAAGTTCCTAACTGAAGCTTTCTTT. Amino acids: CASSPQQGKFLTEAFF.

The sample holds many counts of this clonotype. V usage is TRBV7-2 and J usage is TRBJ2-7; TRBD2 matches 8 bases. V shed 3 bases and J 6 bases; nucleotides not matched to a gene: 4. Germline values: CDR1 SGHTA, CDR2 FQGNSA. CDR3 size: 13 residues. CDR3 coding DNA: TGTGCCAGCAGCTTGGCGGGAGGAACCGAGCAGTACTTC. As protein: CASSLAGGTEQYF. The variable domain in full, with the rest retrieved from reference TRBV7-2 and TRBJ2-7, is GAGVSQSPSNKVTEKGKDVELRCDPISGHTALYWYRQSLGQGLEFLIYFQGNSAPDKSGLPSDRFSAERTGGSVSTLTIQRTQQEDSAVYLCASSLAGGTEQYFGPGTRLTVT.